These 19 T cell receptor beta chains share one sample of origin, sequenced in a study of blood T cell repertoires in COVID-19. Generated by immunoSEQ multiplex PCR, the TCRdb table keeps only in-frame clones and is missing some. The sample holds about 180,000 clones, approximately 87% seen once. Specimen: peripheral blood. The receptor set was obtained from a person between 65 and 79 years old with COVID-19, enrolled during active disease.

There are a few counts of this clone. The chain joins TRBV6-5 to TRBJ2-7; 8 nucleotides line up with TRBD1. The J segment lost 5 bases and the V segment lost 5 bases, leaving 8 bases of the junction unmatched. CDR3 length: 14 residues. Germline lookup yields CDR1 MNHEY and CDR2 SVGAGI. The CDR3, as DNA: TGTGCCAGCAGTCCCAGGGGGCGCGATGACGAGCAGTACTTC. Its protein product is CASSPRGRDDEQYF.

In its sample, this clone was seen once. This chain uses TRBV7-6 with TRBJ2-1; TRBD2 might be the D (5 bases). From germline, CDR1 is SGHVS and CDR2 FNYEAQ. V shed 5 bases and J shed 6 bases, with 20 bases lying between them. There are 16 residues in the CDR3. The CDR3 nucleotides are TGTGCCAGCAGCCTGATATGGGGAGTCAACCCCAATGAGCAGTTCTTC. Translated: CASSLIWGVNPNEQFF.

V usage is TRBV30 and J usage is TRBJ2-7, with 7 bases aligning to TRBD1. This CDR3 spans 13 amino acids. The J segment lost 6 bases and the V segment lost 2 bases, leaving 7 bases of the junction unmatched. From germline, CDR1 is GTSNPN and CDR2 SVGIG (reference sequence). The CDR3 DNA is TGTGCCTGGAGTCAGGGACAGATTGGCGAGCAGTACTTC. It codes for CAWSQGQIGEQYF.

The chain carries TRBV28 and TRBJ1-2; the match to TRBD1 covers 12 bases. This CDR3 comprises 15 residues. V shed 5 bases, J shed 4 bases, and the junction held 5 bases outside the gene matches. Per germline, CDR1 MDHEN and CDR2 SYDVKM. In DNA form, the CDR3 reads TGTGCCAGCAGTCCAGGGACAGGGGGCAGCTATGGCTACACCTTC. Translated, it gives CASSPGTGGSYGYTF.

V and J are TRBV7-9 and TRBJ2-7; 11 bases line up with TRBD1. J gave up 3 bases and V 0 bases, and 1 base lay outside the gene matches. Germline loops: CDR1 SEHNR, CDR2 FQNEAQ (reference sequence). This CDR3 has 15 amino acids. CDR3 DNA: TGTGCCAGCAGCTTAGCCGGGACAGGGGGCTACGAGCAGTACTTC. Its protein is CASSLAGTGGYEQYF.

This chain uses TRBV18 with TRBJ1-4; the D is unclear. V gave up 5 bases and J gave up 7 bases, with 8 bases separating them. Germline V gene sequence: CDR1 KGHSH, CDR2 LQKENI. The CDR3 sequence is 12 residues long. In DNA form, the CDR3 reads TGTGCCAGCTCAAGCGAGGGTGAAAAACTGTTTTTT. The encoded protein is CASSSEGEKLFF.

This clone was counted a single time. This chain joins TRBV19 and TRBJ2-1; perhaps TRBD1 as D (6 bases). The CDR3 extends over 14 amino acids. Germline CDR1 is LNHDA and CDR2 is SQIVND (reference sequence). Trimming pared 2 bases from V and 5 bases from J, leaving 10 bases between. The CDR3 sequence: CASSIRGNDNEQFF. The CDR3 DNA is TGTGCCAGTAGTATAAGGGGGAACGACAATGAGCAGTTCTTC.

This CDR3 is CASSIKNKDLTTRDQPQHF. The CDR3 bases are TGTGCCAGTAGTATAAAAAACAAGGACTTAACTACGCGCGATCAGCCCCAGCATTTT. The V and J genes are TRBV19 and TRBJ1-5; D not certain. The CDR3 loop spans 19 amino acids. Trimming stripped 2 bases from V and 5 bases from J, with 25 bases between. Germline assignment: CDR1 LNHDA and CDR2 SQIVND (reference sequence).

This clone showed up just a few times. CDR3 in amino acids: CASSPHGNTEAFF. CDR3 coding DNA: TGCGCCAGCAGCCCCCACGGGAACACTGAAGCTTTCTTT. V usage is TRBV5-1 and J usage is TRBJ1-1, with D uncertain. Trimming stripped 4 bases from V and 1 base from J, with 8 bases between. CDR1 is SGHRS and CDR2 is YFSETQ in the germline V gene. This CDR3 has 13 amino acids.

The chain combines TRBV7-2 with TRBJ1-6; 8 nucleotides match TRBD1. Trimming removed 5 bases from V and 6 bases from J; junction bases left unmatched: 3. CDR1 and CDR2 (germline): SGHTA, FQGNSA. The CDR3 totals 14 residues. The CDR3 protein is CASSRGQANSPLHF. The CDR3 nucleotides are TGTGCCAGCAGCCGGGGACAGGCTAATTCACCCCTCCACTTT.

By share, this clone ranks as medium-sized. V gene TRBV28 combines with J gene TRBJ1-2; D unclear. The CDR3 spans 12 residues. Germline CDR1 and CDR2: MDHEN and SYDVKM. V was shortened by 5 bases and J by 7 bases, with 11 bases between the two germline ends. The CDR3 here is CASSTEVSGYTF. The CDR3 DNA sequence: TGTGCCAGCAGTACGGAGGTTTCTGGCTACACCTTC.

The chain carries TRBV7-8 and TRBJ2-2; 8 bases agree with TRBD2. The trim removed 3 bases at V and 4 bases at J, leaving 19 bases unmatched. Germline V gene data show CDR1 as SGHVS and CDR2 as FQNEAQ. The CDR3 is 20 amino acids. The CDR3 protein is CASSFPGLGNEAAATGELFF. The CDR3 coding sequence is TGTGCCAGCAGCTTCCCGGGACTAGGGAATGAAGCGGCAGCCACCGGGGAGCTGTTTTTT.

The V gene is TRBV6-1, the J gene TRBJ1-2; 12 nucleotides align to TRBD1. Germline V gives CDR1 MNHNS, CDR2 SASEGT. J gave up 7 bases and V 3 bases, and 12 bases lay outside the gene matches. The CDR3 sequence is 17 residues long. In DNA form, the CDR3 reads TGTGCCAGCAGTGATTTTGGGACAGGGGGCCTGGTTTTTGGCTACACCTTC. Its protein product is CASSDFGTGGLVFGYTF.

The chain employs TRBV2 and TRBJ2-2; D might be TRBD1 (6 bases). Germline CDR1 reads SNHLY; CDR2 reads FYNNEI. Trimming shortened V by 3 bases and J by 5 bases, and 16 bases separated the two germline ends. The length of the CDR3 is 16 residues. CDR3 region: CASSEVGTRMTGELFF. In nucleotides, the CDR3 is TGTGCCAGCAGTGAGGTTGGGACACGTATGACCGGGGAGCTGTTTTTT.

This rearrangement joins TRBV7-8 to TRBJ1-4, with 7 bases aligning to TRBD1. The germline gives CDR1 SGHVS, CDR2 FQNEAQ. Germline trimming cut 5 bases from V and 5 bases from J; bases unmatched to any gene: 8. The CDR3 runs to 15 residues. The CDR3 here is CASSPPGTVNEKLFF. For the CDR3, the DNA is TGTGCCAGCAGCCCGCCGGGGACAGTGAATGAAAAACTGTTTTTT. The variable domain in full, with the rest retrieved from reference TRBV7-8 and TRBJ1-4, is GAGVSQSPRYKVAKRGQDVALRCDPISGHVSLFWYQQALGQGPEFLTYFQNEAQLDKSGLPSDRFFAERPEGSVSTLKIQRTQQEDSAVYLCASSPPGTVNEKLFFGSGTQLSVL.

This chain connects TRBV12-3 or TRBV12-4 to TRBJ2-3; D perhaps matches TRBD2 (5 bases). This CDR3 region has 13 residues. Trimming left V 6 bases short and J 3 bases short, with 10 bases between. The DNA for the CDR3 is TGTGCCAGCAGAGCCTCGGGGACAGATACGCAGTATTTT. This translates into CASRASGTDTQYF.

V and J are TRBV27 and TRBJ1-4, with D unresolved. CDR3 size: 14 residues. V lost 3 bases, J lost 6 bases, and 11 bases lay in between. The germline V gene encodes CDR1 MNHEY and CDR2 SMNVEV (reference sequence). The CDR3 DNA follows: TGTGCCAGCAGTTTCGCCGACACCTATGAAAAACTGTTTTTT. This encodes CASSFADTYEKLFF.

The CDR3 DNA sequence: TGTGCCAGCAGCTTAAGGGGACAGGGGGCAAGGGCCTACGAGCAGTACTTC. Protein: CASSLRGQGARAYEQYF. The J gene is TRBJ2-7, the V gene TRBV7-9, with TRBD1 matching 12 bases. The germline V gene encodes CDR1 SEHNR and CDR2 FQNEAQ (reference sequence). Trimming cost V 2 bases and J 2 bases; bases outside gene matches: 7. The CDR3 is 17 amino acids.

This sequence joins TRBV5-1 and TRBJ1-5, with 7 positions matching TRBD1. V dropped 0 bases and J dropped 5; count of bases not matched to a gene: 5. Germline CDR1 SGHRS, CDR2 YFSETQ. The CDR3 is 15 residues long. The CDR3 region has the DNA TGCGCCAGCAGCTTGGCCGGGACAGTGTATCAGCCCCAGCATTTT. Encoded protein: CASSLAGTVYQPQHF.